What follows are 28 T cell receptor beta chains derived from one specimen sequenced in a study of shared clonotypes between healthy human individuals. Clones were read by immunoSEQ multiplex PCR, and TCRdb kept only the in-frame ones, dropping some. The sample lists about 530,000 clones, about 95% occurring once. Sequencing was carried out using naive CD4+ T cells sorted from blood. As to subset: CD45RA+ positively selected. These receptors originate from a woman in her twenties or thirties in good health.

The chain combines TRBV28 with TRBJ1-5; tentatively, D is TRBD1 (5 bases). Germline CDR1 MDHEN, CDR2 SYDVKM. The ends were cut back, 5 bases at V and 0 bases at J, with 11 bases in the middle. The CDR3 has 15 amino acids. CDR3 residues: CASSPGRHSNQPQHF. DNA for the CDR3: TGTGCCAGCAGTCCGGGACGGCATAGCAATCAGCCCCAGCATTTT.

This chain connects TRBV7-5 to TRBJ1-1. TRBV7-5 constitutes a pseudogene. The CDR3 has 16 residues. DNA for the CDR3: TGTGTCAGAAGCCCCGGGGGTGGGACACAGACCGCTGAAGCTTTCTTT. Translating it yields CVRSPGGGTQTAEAFF.

The V call is TRBV4-3, the J call TRBJ1-5, with D possibly matching TRBD1 (5 bases). CDR3 length equals 13 residues. With 1 base removed from V and 5 bases from J, the gap between germline ends came to 6 bases. The V gene's germline CDR1 is LGHNA and CDR2 YSLEER. This chain's CDR3 is CASSQAGYQPQHF. CDR3 sequence (DNA): TGCGCCAGCAGCCAAGCAGGGTATCAGCCCCAGCATTTT.

The chain carries TRBV5-1 and TRBJ2-1; a weak D match, TRBD1 (5 bases). The CDR3 contains 13 residues. V shed 4 bases and J shed 6 bases, with 11 bases lying between them. CDR1 SGHRS and CDR2 YFSETQ come from the germline V gene. The CDR3: CASSPDNGNEQFF. The CDR3 DNA reads TGCGCCAGCAGCCCGGACAACGGCAATGAGCAGTTCTTC.

This chain links TRBV7-2 with TRBJ2-1; 9 bases fit TRBD2. There are 15 residues in the CDR3. V lost 3 bases to trimming and J lost 4 bases; unmatched junction nucleotides: 4. Germline CDR1 reads SGHTA; CDR2 reads FQGNSA. The CDR3 DNA is TGTGCCAGCAGCTTCACCGCGGGAGGGTACAATGAGCAGTTCTTC. This codes for CASSFTAGGYNEQFF.

The gene calls are TRBV27 and TRBJ2-1; 12 bases map to TRBD1. From germline, CDR1 is MNHEY and CDR2 SMNVEV (reference sequence). V trimming: 3 bases; J trimming: 7 bases; junction bases outside the gene matches: 4. The CDR3 has 15 residues. Here the CDR3 DNA reads TGTGCCAGCAGTTTTTCGGGACAGGGGGCTAATGAGCAGTTCTTC. It specifies CASSFSGQGANEQFF.

The chain carries TRBV29-1 and TRBJ2-3; a weak D match, TRBD2 (5 bases). CDR1 and CDR2 (germline): SQVTM, ANQGSEA. Between the trimmed V and J ends, which lost 5 bases and 0 bases, there was a span of 6 bases. This CDR3 comprises 12 residues. The CDR3 here is CSVRTSTDTQYF. CDR3 nucleotides: TGCAGCGTTCGGACTAGCACAGATACGCAGTATTTT.

Only one count was recorded for this clone. The chain links TRBV10-3 to TRBJ2-6; D might be TRBD2 (5 bases). Looked up from germline, CDR1 is ENHRY and CDR2 is SYGVKD. Trimming cost V 11 bases and J 4 bases, with 18 bases left between them. The CDR3 consists of 15 residues. CDR3 residues: CASGTAPAGANVLTF. In nucleotides, the CDR3 is TGTGCCTCGGGAACAGCGCCTGCGGGGGCCAACGTCCTGACTTTC.

This clone occurred once. V gene TRBV4-1 combines with J gene TRBJ2-3; 7 bases are a match to TRBD1. The CDR3 has 17 amino acids. V shed 1 base, J shed 6 bases, and the junction held 13 bases outside the gene matches. Germline V gives CDR1 MGHRA, CDR2 YSYEKL. This CDR3 reads CASSQGRARGLGDTQYF. CDR3 DNA: TGCGCCAGCAGCCAAGGTCGGGCCAGGGGGTTAGGGGATACGCAGTATTTT.

CDR3 sequence reads: CASSLIGSATDTQYF. In DNA form, the CDR3 reads TGTGCCAGCAGCTTAATCGGCAGTGCCACAGATACGCAGTATTTT. This chain joins TRBV7-3 and TRBJ2-3; D is unclear. Trimming removed 1 base at V and 2 bases at J, with 10 bases between. The CDR3 runs 15 residues. CDR1 is SGHTA, CDR2 FQGTGA, per germline.

This chain joins TRBV5-1 and TRBJ2-5, with 9 bases matching TRBD1. Gene TRBJ2-7 matches the end of the DNA better, so the J call may be wrong. Germline V gene data show CDR1 as SGHRS and CDR2 as YFSETQ. The CDR3 has 17 amino acids. The CDR3 loop is CASSLSSTGQGIGEQYF. Here the CDR3 DNA reads TGCGCCAGCAGCCTATCGTCGACGGGACAGGGCATAGGCGAGCAGTACTTC.

This chain connects TRBV9 to TRBJ2-1, with D hard to call. The ends were cut back, 0 bases at V and 5 bases at J, with 9 bases in the middle. This CDR3 region has 14 residues. Germline V gives CDR1 SGDLS, CDR2 YYNGEE. The CDR3 loop reads CASSVGGRHNEQFF. The CDR3 DNA reads as TGTGCCAGCAGCGTAGGTGGGCGACACAATGAGCAGTTCTTC. Together with reference TRBV9 and TRBJ2-1, the CDR3 gives the full variable domain: DSGVTQTPKHLITATGQRVTLRCSPRSGDLSVYWYQQSLDQGLQFLIQYYNGEERAKGNILERFSAQQFPDLHSELNLSSLELGDSALYFCASSVGGRHNEQFFGPGTRLTVL.

The CDR3 sequence is CASSGPRSYNEQFF. For the CDR3, the DNA is TGTGCCAGCAGTGGGCCGCGCTCCTACAATGAGCAGTTCTTC. The chain joins TRBV6-6 to TRBJ2-1; D is uncertain. The CDR3 totals 14 residues. With 5 bases removed from V and 0 bases from J, the gap between germline ends came to 8 bases. Germline V gene sequence: CDR1 MNHNY, CDR2 SVGAGI (reference sequence).

The rearrangement links TRBV6-4 to TRBJ2-3; D gene ambiguous. The CDR3 sequence is 16 residues long. V lost 3 bases, J lost 0 bases, and 13 bases lay in between. Per germline, CDR1 MRHNA and CDR2 SNTAGT. The DNA of the CDR3 is TGTGCCAGCAGTGATAACAGCCACTCTAGCACAGATACGCAGTATTTT. Protein: CASSDNSHSSTDTQYF.

The chain links TRBV18 to TRBJ2-2; the match to TRBD1 covers 7 bases. V lost 1 base to trimming and J lost 2 bases; unmatched junction nucleotides: 4. The length of the CDR3 is 16 residues. The germline gives CDR1 KGHSH, CDR2 LQKENI. CDR3 nucleotides: TGTGCCAGCTCACCACAGGGGACAGTTAACACCGGGGAGCTGTTTTTT. Its protein product is CASSPQGTVNTGELFF.

CDR3 in amino acids: CAISESGRERQPQHF. The DNA of the CDR3 is TGTGCCATCAGTGAGTCGGGCAGGGAACGTCAGCCCCAGCATTTT. The rearrangement joins TRBV10-3 to TRBJ1-5, with D possibly TRBD1 on 5 matching bases. The V gene lost 0 bases and the J gene lost 6 bases, with 12 bases spanning the gap. From germline, CDR1 is ENHRY and CDR2 SYGVKD. The CDR3 consists of 15 residues.

The rearrangement joins TRBV28 to TRBJ1-4; tentative D call: TRBD1 (5 bases). V dropped 5 bases and J dropped 5 bases, with 18 bases sitting between them. The CDR3 extends over 16 amino acids. Looked up from germline, CDR1 is MDHEN and CDR2 is SYDVKM. CDR3 in amino acids: CASSQRQGSKNEKLFF. The CDR3, as DNA: TGTGCCAGCAGTCAGCGGCAGGGATCTAAAAATGAAAAACTGTTTTTT. The complete variable domain, with remaining parts taken from reference TRBV28 and TRBJ1-4, reads DVKVTQSSRYLVKRTGEKVFLECVQDMDHENMFWYRQDPGLGLRLIYFSYDVKMKEKGDIPEGYSVSREKKERFSLILESASTNQTSMYLCASSQRQGSKNEKLFFGSGTQLSVL.

The V and J genes are TRBV27 and TRBJ1-5, with 7 bases identical to TRBD1. Germline loops: CDR1 MNHEY, CDR2 SMNVEV (reference sequence). The CDR3 sequence is 15 residues long. Trimming removed 6 bases from V and 0 bases from J; junction bases left unmatched: 5. CDR3 sequence (DNA): TGTGCCAGCAGGCAACAGGGGCCTAGCAATCAGCCCCAGCATTTT. Amino acid sequence: CASRQQGPSNQPQHF.

The chain uses TRBV18 and TRBJ1-2; no reliable D call. V lost 2 bases and J lost 10, with 11 bases in between. CDR1 and CDR2 (germline): KGHSH, LQKENI. The CDR3 has 12 residues. The CDR3: CASSPGIGVYTF. In DNA, the CDR3 is TGTGCCAGCTCACCAGGTATCGGGGTCTACACCTTC.

In this sample, this clone turned up once. The chain is built from TRBV19 and TRBJ1-4; possibly TRBD1 for D (6 bases). This CDR3 is 15 amino acids long. V lost 7 bases, J lost 7 bases, and 19 bases lay in between. Germline-derived CDR1 and CDR2 are LNHDA and SQIVND (reference sequence). CDR3: CASTPPGGASEKLFF. CDR3 sequence (DNA): TGTGCCAGTACTCCTCCCGGGGGGGCCTCTGAAAAACTGTTTTTT.

The J gene is TRBJ2-7, the V gene TRBV28; D uncertain. The CDR3 loop spans 13 amino acids. The V and J ends lost 7 bases and 6 bases respectively, with 16 bases between them. Germline CDR1 reads MDHEN; CDR2 reads SYDVKM. CDR3 region: CASTKLAPGEQYF. CDR3 nucleotides: TGTGCCAGCACCAAGTTGGCCCCTGGCGAGCAGTACTTC.

The chain joins TRBV28 to TRBJ2-7; unclear D gene. Between the trimmed V and J ends, which lost 7 bases and 5 bases, there was a span of 9 bases. CDR3 length equals 11 residues. Germline values: CDR1 MDHEN, CDR2 SYDVKM. This chain's CDR3 is CASTLNNEQYF. DNA of the CDR3: TGTGCCAGCACTCTGAACAACGAGCAGTACTTC.

This clone appeared a single time. Here the CDR3 DNA reads TGTGCCAGCAGTCAACCCCCGATCGGAAGTCCCCAGAAACTGTTTTTT. Translated: CASSQPPIGSPQKLFF. This sequence joins TRBV27 and TRBJ1-4; D not certain. The V end was cut by 5 bases, the J end by 11 bases, with 24 bases between. This CDR3 region has 16 residues. Germline-derived CDR1 and CDR2 are MNHEY and SMNVEV (reference sequence).

This clone occurred once. The chain links TRBV9 to TRBJ2-3; a weak D match, TRBD1 (6 bases). Trimming stripped 0 bases from V and 1 base from J, with 9 bases between. CDR1 SGDLS and CDR2 YYNGEE come from the germline V gene. The CDR3 length is 15 residues. The CDR3 sequence is CASSVEYRGTDTQYF. The CDR3 nucleotides read TGTGCCAGCAGCGTAGAGTACAGGGGCACAGATACGCAGTATTTT.

The chain uses TRBV10-1 and TRBJ2-1; no definite D call. The CDR3 has 13 amino acids. V lost 4 bases to trimming and J lost 5 bases, with 9 bases between them. CDR1 and CDR2 (germline): WNHNN, SYGVQD (reference sequence). The CDR3 nucleotides are TGCGCCAGCAGTGGATTAACTAACAATGAGCAGTTCTTC. Its protein is CASSGLTNNEQFF.

The genes are TRBV9 and TRBJ2-7, with D perhaps being TRBD1 or TRBD2 (6 bases each). V lost 4 bases and J lost 4, with 18 bases in between. Germline V gene data show CDR1 as SGDLS and CDR2 as YYNGEE. This CDR3 contains 15 residues. The DNA for the CDR3 is TGTGCCAGCAGCCCCCAGACGGGGGCGCAATACGAGCAGTACTTC. Amino acid sequence: CASSPQTGAQYEQYF.

The rearrangement links TRBV7-9 to TRBJ1-5; D is possibly TRBD1 (5 bases). V was shortened by 3 bases and J by 8 bases, with 11 bases between the two germline ends. The CDR3 is 13 amino acids. Germline values: CDR1 SEHNR, CDR2 FQNEAQ (reference sequence). This chain's CDR3 is CASSLGDPEPQHF. The CDR3 DNA follows: TGTGCCAGCAGCTTGGGGGATCCGGAGCCCCAGCATTTT.

With regard to this clone: Other DNA sequences in this sample translate to the same CDR3. The chain is built from TRBV18 and TRBJ1-1; a possible D gene is TRBD1 (5 bases). The V end lost 2 bases, the J end lost 2 bases, and 6 bases lay between the germline ends. Germline V gene data show CDR1 as KGHSH and CDR2 as LQKENI. The CDR3 spans 13 residues. The CDR3 sequence is CASSPRGNTEAFF. CDR3 DNA sequence: TGTGCCAGCTCACCAAGGGGAAACACTGAAGCTTTCTTT.